This record covers a single T cell receptor (beta chain). Only a few counts were recorded for this clonotype. The antigen this receptor binds is unknown. No per-base quality is available; no much larger clone lies one base away. The data originate from a study of T cell repertoires in cytomegalovirus infection (dated by TCRdb to the late 2010s). Looking at the study overall: Recently identified HLA-C-restricted CMV epitopes, whose presentation resists viral immunomodulation, were targeted by peptide stimulations together with well-studied HLA-B-restricted epitopes. Donor HLA type was relevant to the analysis, because carriage of CMV infection together with the matching HLA type was indicated by public TCR beta signatures.

Study-level results and caveats: The ex vivo response was dominated by HLA-C-restricted CMV-specific TCR beta clonotypes, which also provided the single most frequent clonotype in two of eight donors. Carriers of CMV infection plus the relevant HLA type were discriminated by the cumulative frequency of public TCR beta family members in the study cohort and in an independent approximately 350-donor cohort.

Taken from cysteine to phenylalanine, the CDR3 has 15 residues. The CDR3 DNA has 45 bases and is translated from base 1. The germline V gene (reference sequence) gives CDR1 as MNHEY and CDR2 as SMNVEV. Cut back by 5 bases and 0 bases, the V and J ends lie 11 bases apart. The treatment or condition label, read with the paper, signifies: in vitro stimulation with specific CMV peptide epitopes to enrich CMV-specific T cells. The reads were generated on an Illumina HiSeq 1500. The public reads were reanalyzed by TCRdb: fastp trimming at Q25, MiXCR alignment, in-frame beta chains only. Each entry merges the rows of one CDR3 protein and shows their most common DNA and genes. The sample records around 770,000 distinct CDR3 sequences, 25% to 35% of which are singletons. The ten top clones hold approximately 14% of the sample.

The clonotype comes from a human donor in good health (CMV status not recorded). Some clones in this sample may be carry-over from other donors' samples. The rearranged chain carries TRBV27 and TRBJ2-1; TRBD1 could be the D gene, as 7 bases match. This specimen was cultured CD8+ T cells from PBMCs, taken from culture after CMV antigen stimulation. The DNA is TGTGCCAGCAGTATCCAGGGGGGCTCCTACAATGAGCAGTTCTTC. It translates to CASSIQGGSYNEQFF.